This T cell receptor (beta chain) came from a study of T cell changes during pregnancy in multiple sclerosis. Here immunoSEQ multiplex PCR was the method, and the copy in TCRdb shows in-frame clones only, minus some. The data hold around 130,000 clones, with 96% observed a single time. The CDR3 loop spans 15 amino acids. With 5 bases clipped from V and 0 bases from J, the junction kept 6 bases outside the gene matches. Germline loops: CDR1 KGHSH, CDR2 LQKENI. The gene calls are TRBV18 and TRBJ2-5, with TRBD1 matching 7 bases. This TCR came from a female donor with multiple sclerosis, enrolled in a pregnancy study. The input for sequencing was peripheral blood, taken after pregnancy. The CDR3 DNA reads as TGTGCCAGCTCAAAGGATGGGACAGACCAAGAGACCCAGTACTTC. Residues: CASSKDGTDQETQYF.